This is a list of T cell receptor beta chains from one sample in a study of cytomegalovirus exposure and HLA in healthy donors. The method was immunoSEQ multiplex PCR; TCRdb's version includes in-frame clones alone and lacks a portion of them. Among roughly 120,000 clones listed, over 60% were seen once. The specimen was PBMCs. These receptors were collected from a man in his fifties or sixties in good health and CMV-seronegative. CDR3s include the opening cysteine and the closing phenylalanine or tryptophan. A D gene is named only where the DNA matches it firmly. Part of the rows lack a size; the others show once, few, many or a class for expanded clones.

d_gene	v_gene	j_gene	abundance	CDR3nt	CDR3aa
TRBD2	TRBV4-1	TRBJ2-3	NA	TGCGCCAGCAGCCGAGCGGGTCGGGCTAGCGGGGCGGATAGCACAGATACGCAGTATTTT	CASSRAGRASGADSTDTQYF
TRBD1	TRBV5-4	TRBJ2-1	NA	TGTGCCAGCAGCATCTCAGGGGGCTCATACAATGAGCAGTTCTTC	CASSISGGSYNEQFF
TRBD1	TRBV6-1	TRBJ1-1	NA	TGTGCCAGCAGTATAGGACAGGGACAAGCTTTCTTT	CASSIGQGQAFF
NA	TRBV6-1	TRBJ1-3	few	TGTGCCAGCAGTGAATATTTAGGGGGTACTGGAAACACCATATATTTT	CASSEYLGGTGNTIYF
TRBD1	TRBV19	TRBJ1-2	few	TGTGCCAGTAGTCCCGAGGCCCAGACAGGGTCAGGCTACACCTTC	CASSPEAQTGSGYTF
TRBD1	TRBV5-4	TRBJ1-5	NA	TGTGCCAGCAGCTTCGGGACAGGAGGCAATCAGCCCCAGCATTTT	CASSFGTGGNQPQHF
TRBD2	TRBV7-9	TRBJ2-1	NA	TGTGCCAGCAGTTACCACCGAGCGGGGGAGTACAATGAGCAGTTCTTC	CASSYHRAGEYNEQFF
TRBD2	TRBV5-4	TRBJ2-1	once	TGTGCCAGCAGCGCCCGGGCGGGGGGGGTTTGGGGCAATGAGCAGTTCTTC	CASSARAGGVWGNEQFF
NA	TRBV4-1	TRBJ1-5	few	TGCGCCAGCAGTGACCACAGGGTCGATCAGCCCCAGCATTTT	CASSDHRVDQPQHF
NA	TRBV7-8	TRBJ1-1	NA	TGTGCCGGCAGCTTGCTCTCATCATCTATGAACACTGAAGCTTTCTTT	CAGSLLSSSMNTEAFF
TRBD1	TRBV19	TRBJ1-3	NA	TGTGCCAGTTCTCAGGGGGCTACAGGAAACACCATATATTTT	CASSQGATGNTIYF
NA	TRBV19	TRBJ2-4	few	TGTGCCAGTAGTATAGGGATTAGCAGGAGGGACATTCAGTACTTC	CASSIGISRRDIQYF
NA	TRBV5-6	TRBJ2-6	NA	TGTGCCAGCAGCTCACGGTCTGGGGCCAACGTCCTGACTTTC	CASSSRSGANVLTF
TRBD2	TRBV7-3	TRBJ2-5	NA	TGTGCCAGCAGCTTAGGGCGGGGGACCCAAGAGACCCAGTACTTC	CASSLGRGTQETQYF
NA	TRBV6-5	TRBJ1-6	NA	TGTGCCAGCAGTAGGCCAGCCCGGGGTAATTCACCCCTCCACTTT	CASSRPARGNSPLHF
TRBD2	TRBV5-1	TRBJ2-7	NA	TGCGCCAGCAGCTTGGGTGCTAGCGGGGTTCGATCCTACGAGCAGTACTTC	CASSLGASGVRSYEQYF